The entry below gives a single T cell receptor beta chain sequence along with its context. This record belongs to a study of blood T cell repertoires in COVID-19. V lost 5 bases and J 0 bases, leaving 11 bases between the germline ends. The CDR3 length is 14 residues. Germline V gives CDR1 GTSNPN, CDR2 SVGIG (reference sequence). TCRdb's copy holds only in-frame clones and misses some; the assay was immunoSEQ multiplex PCR. There are about 110,000 clones in the sample; 80% to 90% occur only once, and 2.4% lies in the top ten. The sample taken for sequencing was peripheral blood. The chain links TRBV30 to TRBJ1-3; D unclear. The TCR sequence derives from a human donor in a cohort sampled during active COVID-19. CDR3 sequence reads: CAWREGSSGNTIYF. For the CDR3, the DNA is TGTGCCTGGCGGGAGGGAAGCTCTGGAAACACCATATATTTT.